The text below deals with one T cell receptor beta chain. Its target is not known. The record originates from a study of cytomegalovirus exposure and HLA in healthy donors. General study results and limits: As was reported, the classifier diagnosed cytomegalovirus status with high specificity and sensitivity.

This PCR relied on a set of 60 Vbeta primers and 13 Jbeta primers. Assay used: immunoSEQ multiplex PCR; TCRdb lists only in-frame clones, some missing. Of about 200,000 clones listed, approximately 80% are singletons. Despite likely unrecorded immune exposures, the donors were nominally healthy at the time of sampling. The CDR3 consists of 17 residues. V shed 2 bases, J shed 3 bases, and the junction held 11 bases outside the gene matches. Germline V lookup: CDR1 MNHEY, CDR2 SMNVEV (reference sequence). This clonotype was obtained from a girl between 5 and 17 years old in good health and CMV-seronegative. The rearrangement links TRBV27 to TRBJ2-3, with TRBD2 matching over 7 bases. Material for sequencing was PBMCs. The CDR3 spells CASSLRGGGVDTDTQYF. In DNA, the CDR3 is TGTGCCAGCAGTTTAAGGGGCGGGGGAGTGGATACAGATACGCAGTATTTT.